The present entry profiles one T cell receptor beta chain with its context. What it binds is not known. PCR was performed using 60 Vbeta and 13 Jbeta primers. Produced via immunoSEQ multiplex PCR; TCRdb's table is partial and in-frame only. This table has 150,000 or so clones, roughly 80% appearing once. The data originate from a study of cytomegalovirus exposure and HLA in healthy donors. The ends were cut back, 1 base at V and 4 bases at J, with 24 bases in the middle. Germline V gene data show CDR1 as SGHAT and CDR2 as FQNNGV. The CDR3 sequence is 19 residues long. Findings and caveats of the study: Some V segments, including TRBV6-2 and TRBV6-3, were excluded as indistinguishable.

Sequencing was done on a sample of PBMCs. This TCR derives from a woman between 18 and 29 years old in good health and CMV-seronegative. The V and J genes are TRBV11-2 and TRBJ2-3; possibly TRBD2 for D (5 bases). The CDR3 spells CASSLVAYTMASSSDTQYF. The CDR3 bases are TGTGCCAGCAGCTTAGTGGCTTACACGATGGCTAGCTCGTCAGATACGCAGTATTTT.